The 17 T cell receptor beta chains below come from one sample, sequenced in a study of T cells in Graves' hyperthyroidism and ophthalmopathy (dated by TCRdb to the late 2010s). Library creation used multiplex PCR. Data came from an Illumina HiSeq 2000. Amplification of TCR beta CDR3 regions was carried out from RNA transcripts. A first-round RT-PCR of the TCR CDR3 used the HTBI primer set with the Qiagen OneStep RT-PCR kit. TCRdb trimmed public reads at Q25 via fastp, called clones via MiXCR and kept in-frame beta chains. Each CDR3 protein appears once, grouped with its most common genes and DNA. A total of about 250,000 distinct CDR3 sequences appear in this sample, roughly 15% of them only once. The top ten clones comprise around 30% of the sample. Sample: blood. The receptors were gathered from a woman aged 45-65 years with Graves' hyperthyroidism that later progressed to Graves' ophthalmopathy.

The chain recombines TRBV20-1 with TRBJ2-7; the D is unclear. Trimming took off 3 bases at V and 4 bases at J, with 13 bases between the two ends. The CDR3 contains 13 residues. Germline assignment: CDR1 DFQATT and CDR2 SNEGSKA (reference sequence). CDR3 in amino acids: CSASGLPTYEQYF. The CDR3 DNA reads TGCAGTGCTAGTGGCCTTCCAACATACGAGCAGTACTTC.

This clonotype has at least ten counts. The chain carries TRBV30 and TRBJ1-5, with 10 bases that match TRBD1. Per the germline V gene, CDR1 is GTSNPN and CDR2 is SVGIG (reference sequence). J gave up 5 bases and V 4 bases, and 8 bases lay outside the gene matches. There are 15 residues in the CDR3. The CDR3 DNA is TGTGCCTGGACCTACAAGGACAGGGGGGATCAGCCCCAGCATTTT. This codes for CAWTYKDRGDQPQHF.

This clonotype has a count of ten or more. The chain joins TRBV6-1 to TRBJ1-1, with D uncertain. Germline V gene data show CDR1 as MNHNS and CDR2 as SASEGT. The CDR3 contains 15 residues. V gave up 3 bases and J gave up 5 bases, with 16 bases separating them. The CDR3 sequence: CASSDMTPGRTEAFF. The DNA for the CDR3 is TGTGCCAGCAGTGATATGACTCCGGGGAGGACTGAAGCTTTCTTT.

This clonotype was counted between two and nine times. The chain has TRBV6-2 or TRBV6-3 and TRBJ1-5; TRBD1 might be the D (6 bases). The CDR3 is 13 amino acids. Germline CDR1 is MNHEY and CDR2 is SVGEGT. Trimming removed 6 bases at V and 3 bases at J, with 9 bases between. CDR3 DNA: TGTGCCAGCAGGGACAGCTACAATCAGCCCCAGCATTTT. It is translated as CASRDSYNQPQHF.

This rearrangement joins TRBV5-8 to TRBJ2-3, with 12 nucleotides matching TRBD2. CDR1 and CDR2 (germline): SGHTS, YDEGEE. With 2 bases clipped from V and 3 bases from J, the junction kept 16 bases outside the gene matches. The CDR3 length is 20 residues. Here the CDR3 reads CASSFPGLAGGPWGTDTQYF. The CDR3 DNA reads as TGTGCCAGCAGCTTTCCAGGGCTAGCGGGAGGGCCTTGGGGAACAGATACGCAGTATTTT.

The CDR3 sequence is CSARDRSNYGYTF. DNA for the CDR3: TGCAGTGCTAGAGACAGGTCCAACTATGGCTACACCTTC. This sequence joins TRBV20-1 and TRBJ1-2; D remains ambiguous. This CDR3 comprises 13 residues. Germline CDR1 is DFQATT and CDR2 is SNEGSKA (reference sequence). V was shortened by 0 bases and J by 2 bases, with 7 bases between the two germline ends.

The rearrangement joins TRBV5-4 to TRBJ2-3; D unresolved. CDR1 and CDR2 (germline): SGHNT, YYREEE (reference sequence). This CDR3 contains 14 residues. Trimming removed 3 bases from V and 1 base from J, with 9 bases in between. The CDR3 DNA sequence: TGTGCCAGCAGCTCCCCCCAGGGCACAGATACGCAGTATTTT. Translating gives CASSSPQGTDTQYF.

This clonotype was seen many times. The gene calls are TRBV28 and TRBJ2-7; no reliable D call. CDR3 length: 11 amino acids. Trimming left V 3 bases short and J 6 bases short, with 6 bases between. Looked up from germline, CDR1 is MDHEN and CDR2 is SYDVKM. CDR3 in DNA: TGTGCCAGCAGTTTGGAACCCGAGCAGTACTTC. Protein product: CASSLEPEQYF.

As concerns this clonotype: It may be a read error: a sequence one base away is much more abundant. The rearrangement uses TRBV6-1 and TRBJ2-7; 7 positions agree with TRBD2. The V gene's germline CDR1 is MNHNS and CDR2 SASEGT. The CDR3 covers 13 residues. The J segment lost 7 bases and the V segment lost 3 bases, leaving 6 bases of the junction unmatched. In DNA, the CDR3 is TGTGCCAGCAGTGAGAGCCTAGCGGATGAGCAGTACTTC. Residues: CASSESLADEQYF.

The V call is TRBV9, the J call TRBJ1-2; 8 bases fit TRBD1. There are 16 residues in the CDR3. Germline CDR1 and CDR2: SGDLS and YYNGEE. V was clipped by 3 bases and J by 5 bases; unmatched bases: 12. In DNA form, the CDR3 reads TGTGCCAGCAGCGCTTTGGGGACAGGATTACCTTATGGCTACACCTTC. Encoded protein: CASSALGTGLPYGYTF.

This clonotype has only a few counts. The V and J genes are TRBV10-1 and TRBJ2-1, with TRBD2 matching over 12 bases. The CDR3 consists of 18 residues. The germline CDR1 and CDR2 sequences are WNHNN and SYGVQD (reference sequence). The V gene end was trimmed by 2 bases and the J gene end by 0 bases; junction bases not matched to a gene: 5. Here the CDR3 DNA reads TGCGCCAGCAGTGAGCTAGCGGGAGGGCCGAGCTCCTACAATGAGCAGTTCTTC. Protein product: CASSELAGGPSSYNEQFF.

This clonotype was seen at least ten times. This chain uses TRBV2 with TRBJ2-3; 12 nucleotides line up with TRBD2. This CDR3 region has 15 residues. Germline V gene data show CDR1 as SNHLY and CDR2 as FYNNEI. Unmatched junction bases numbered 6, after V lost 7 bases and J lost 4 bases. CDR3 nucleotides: TGTGCCAGCAATCGACTAGCGGGAGTAGCAGATACGCAGTATTTT. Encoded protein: CASNRLAGVADTQYF.

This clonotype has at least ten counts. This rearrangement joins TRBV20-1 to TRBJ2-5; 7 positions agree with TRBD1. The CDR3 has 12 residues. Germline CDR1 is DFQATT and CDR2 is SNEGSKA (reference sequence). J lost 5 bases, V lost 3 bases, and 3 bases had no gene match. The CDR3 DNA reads TGCAGTGCTAGTCACAGGGGCGAGACCCAGTACTTC. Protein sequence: CSASHRGETQYF.

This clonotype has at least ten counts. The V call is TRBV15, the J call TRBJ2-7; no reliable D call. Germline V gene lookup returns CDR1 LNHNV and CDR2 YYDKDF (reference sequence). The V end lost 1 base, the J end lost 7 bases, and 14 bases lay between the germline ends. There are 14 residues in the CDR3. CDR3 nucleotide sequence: TGTGCCACCAGCAGAGTCGGGTTTCGAGATGAGCAGTACTTC. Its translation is CATSRVGFRDEQYF.

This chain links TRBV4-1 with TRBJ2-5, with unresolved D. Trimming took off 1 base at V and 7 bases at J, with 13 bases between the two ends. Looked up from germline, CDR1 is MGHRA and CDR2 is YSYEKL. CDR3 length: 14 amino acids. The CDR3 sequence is CASSQVSPFGTQYF. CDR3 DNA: TGCGCCAGCAGCCAAGTGAGCCCCTTCGGGACCCAGTACTTC.

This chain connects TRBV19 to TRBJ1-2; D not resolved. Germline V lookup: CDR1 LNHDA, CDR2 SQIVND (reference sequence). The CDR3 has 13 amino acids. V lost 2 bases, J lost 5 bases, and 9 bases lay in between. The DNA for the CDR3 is TGTGCCAGTAGTATAAATAGGTCATATGGCTACACCTTC. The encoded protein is CASSINRSYGYTF.

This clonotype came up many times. CDR3 nucleotides: TGTGCCAGCAGCTTCGGCCGGGGAAAAGCTTTCTTT. Its protein product is CASSFGRGKAFF. This sequence joins TRBV7-9 and TRBJ1-1; D remains ambiguous. The germline V gene encodes CDR1 SEHNR and CDR2 FQNEAQ (reference sequence). The CDR3 covers 12 residues. The germline V and J ends were trimmed by 3 bases and 9 bases, with 11 bases remaining between them.